The 23 T cell receptor beta chains reported below all come from one sample, sequenced in a study of post-analysis software for immune sequencing data. Unique molecular identifiers tagged the TCR beta cDNA libraries. TCRdb used MiXCR to reprocess the PCR reads, holding one entry per CDR3 protein. The sample has around 440,000 distinct CDR3 sequences, 40% to 55% seen once. These receptors lack a known antigen. Study-level points and caveats: In patients, TRBV5-6, TRBV5-1 and TRBV20-1 belonged to roughly 5 TRBV segments found more frequently than in controls.

Source material: blood. Receptors were obtained from a girl aged 5 to 17 with multiple sclerosis.

The CDR3: CSARALGGTPRDTEAFF. In nucleotides, the CDR3 is TGCAGTGCTAGAGCCTTGGGGGGAACCCCTCGGGACACTGAAGCTTTCTTT. The chain combines TRBV20-1 with TRBJ1-1; a weak D match, TRBD1 (5 bases). Germline values: CDR1 DFQATT, CDR2 SNEGSKA (reference sequence). The V and J ends lost 1 base and 3 bases respectively, with 21 bases between them. There are 17 residues in the CDR3.

Here the CDR3 reads CASSLGQGDQETQYF. The CDR3 region has the DNA TGTGCCAGCTCACTTGGACAGGGGGACCAAGAGACCCAGTACTTC. This chain connects TRBV18 to TRBJ2-5; 10 bases map to TRBD1. CDR3 size: 15 residues. The germline V gene has CDR1 KGHSH and CDR2 LQKENI. The trim removed 4 bases at V and 0 bases at J, leaving 2 bases unmatched.

This clonotype was seen more than once but under ten times. A clone one base away is much larger, so this may be a read error. The rearrangement joins TRBV9 to TRBJ2-7; tentatively, D is TRBD2 (5 bases). CDR1 is SGDLS and CDR2 is YYNGEE in the germline V gene. Trimming shortened V by 3 bases and J by 6 bases, and 16 bases separated the two germline ends. The CDR3 runs 14 residues. CDR3: CASSGGGGGAEQYF. As DNA, the CDR3 is TGTGCCAGCAGCGGAGGAGGAGGAGGTGCCGAGCAGTACTTC.

This rearrangement joins TRBV28 to TRBJ1-2; 8 nucleotides align to TRBD1. Unmatched junction bases numbered 14, after V lost 6 bases and J lost 8 bases. CDR1 and CDR2 (germline): MDHEN, SYDVKM. The length of the CDR3 is 15 residues. The CDR3 bases are TGTGCCAGCAGGGAGTTCCACCAGGGGGCATACGGCTACACCTTC. This sequence encodes CASREFHQGAYGYTF.

The chain is built from TRBV20-1 and TRBJ2-7; D may match TRBD1 or TRBD2 (5 bases each). Trimming shortened V by 5 bases and J by 6 bases, and 14 bases separated the two germline ends. Germline CDR1 and CDR2: DFQATT and SNEGSKA (reference sequence). This CDR3 has 12 residues. The CDR3 sequence: CSAEGPSGEQYF. CDR3 bases: TGCAGTGCTGAGGGACCCTCGGGCGAGCAGTACTTC.

Concerning this clonotype: The germline gene is not matched at one end of the junction; a read error may be the cause. The chain links TRBV25-1 to TRBJ2-3; D remains ambiguous. The CDR3 covers 15 residues. Looked up from germline, CDR1 is MGHDK and CDR2 is SYGVNS. Here the CDR3 reads CAGSSGVTSTDTQYF. The CDR3 DNA sequence: TGTGCCGGCAGTTCCGGCGTTACTAGCACAGATACGCAGTATTTT.

The chain recombines TRBV7-3 with TRBJ2-5; 12 nucleotides line up with TRBD2. The ends lost 6 bases at V and 1 base at J; junction bases unmatched: 3. Germline-derived CDR1 and CDR2 are SGHTA and FQGTGA. This CDR3 is built from 15 residues. Here the CDR3 DNA reads TGTGCCAGCAGGTCTAGCGGGAGGGCCCAAGAGACCCAGTACTTC. This translates into CASRSSGRAQETQYF.

This clonotype was seen only once. This chain joins TRBV24-1 and TRBJ2-3; 7 bases map to TRBD1. V was clipped by 4 bases and J by 9 bases; unmatched bases: 9. This CDR3 has 14 amino acids. Looked up from germline, CDR1 is KGHDR and CDR2 is SFDVKD. This CDR3 reads CATSDPSDRETQYF. DNA for the CDR3: TGTGCCACCAGTGACCCCTCAGACAGGGAAACGCAGTATTTT.

A remark on this clonotype: This may be a read error, as it is one base from a much larger clone. The chain couples TRBV5-1 to TRBJ2-5; D is unresolved. The length of the CDR3 is 13 residues. The V gene's germline CDR1 is SGHRS and CDR2 YFSETQ. DNA for the CDR3: TGCGCCAGCAGCTTGGGGTACCAAGAGGCCCAGTACTTC. This codes for CASSLGYQEAQYF.

The chain uses TRBV20-1 and TRBJ2-5; 8 bases match TRBD2. Germline CDR1 reads DFQATT; CDR2 reads SNEGSKA (reference sequence). The CDR3 is made up of 15 amino acids. Trimming removed 4 bases from V and 11 bases from J; junction bases left unmatched: 18. The chain's CDR3 is CSAINSGTQYKEQYF. CDR3 nucleotide sequence: TGCAGTGCTATAAATAGCGGGACCCAGTACAAGGAGCAGTACTTC.

The chain links TRBV29-1 to TRBJ2-7; TRBD1 matches 7 bases. From germline, CDR1 is SQVTM and CDR2 ANQGSEA. The CDR3 runs 15 residues. V lost 7 bases to trimming and J lost 3 bases; unmatched junction nucleotides: 15. The CDR3 DNA sequence: TGCAGCGCCCGAGGCCGGACAGGCGAGGGCTACGAGCAGTACTTC. It specifies CSARGRTGEGYEQYF.

This clonotype was counted only a few times. The chain links TRBV28 to TRBJ2-7; tentatively, D is TRBD2 (5 bases). The germline CDR1 and CDR2 sequences are MDHEN and SYDVKM. V was clipped by 7 bases and J by 2 bases, with 15 bases between them. CDR3 length equals 14 residues. CDR3 amino acids: CASNPSGMTYEQYF. The CDR3 region has the DNA TGTGCCAGCAATCCGTCCGGGATGACCTACGAGCAGTACTTC.

This clonotype was observed a few times. This chain joins TRBV6-6 and TRBJ2-1; no definite D call. Germline V CDR1 and CDR2: MNHNY, SVGAGI (reference sequence). This CDR3 region has 15 residues. Trimming cost V 0 bases and J 1 base, with 7 bases left between them. Written as DNA, the CDR3 is TGTGCCAGCAGTTACTCGACCCCATCCTACAATGAGCAGTTCTTC. Amino acids: CASSYSTPSYNEQFF.

This clonotype was seen more than once but under ten times. This chain joins TRBV28 and TRBJ2-7; possibly TRBD1 or TRBD2 for D (6 bases each). Germline V CDR1 and CDR2: MDHEN, SYDVKM. Trimming took off 4 bases at V and 0 bases at J, with 16 bases between the two ends. The length of the CDR3 is 16 residues. CDR3 DNA: TGTGCCAGCAGTTCCTTAGGGGGGTGGAGCTCCTACGAGCAGTACTTC. Protein product: CASSSLGGWSSYEQYF.

The rearrangement joins TRBV20-1 to TRBJ2-6; no reliable D call. There are 12 residues in the CDR3. Looked up from germline, CDR1 is DFQATT and CDR2 is SNEGSKA (reference sequence). V dropped 7 bases and J dropped 3 bases, with 7 bases sitting between them. This chain's CDR3 is CSGGDGANVLTF. The CDR3 DNA is TGCAGTGGCGGAGATGGGGCCAACGTCCTGACTTTC.

The rearrangement links TRBV5-1 to TRBJ2-2; D is unclear. The CDR3 totals 16 residues. V lost 0 bases to trimming and J lost 4 bases, with 13 bases between them. Germline V gene data show CDR1 as SGHRS and CDR2 as YFSETQ. The CDR3 sequence: CASSLAPVSSTGELFF. DNA of the CDR3: TGCGCCAGCAGCTTGGCCCCCGTTAGTAGCACCGGGGAGCTGTTTTTT.

This clonotype was seen only once. The chain has TRBV7-3 and TRBJ2-1; a weak D match, TRBD1 (5 bases). This CDR3 is 13 amino acids long. Germline CDR1 is SGHTA and CDR2 is FQGTGA. Trimming removed 5 bases from V and 10 bases from J, with 15 bases in between. This CDR3 is CASSPPGSPEQFF. DNA of the CDR3: TGTGCCAGCAGCCCCCCAGGGTCCCCGGAGCAGTTCTTC.

This chain links TRBV12-3 or TRBV12-4 with TRBJ2-5, with no clear D. The CDR3 totals 12 residues. The germline V and J ends were trimmed by 5 bases and 9 bases, with 13 bases remaining between them. The CDR3 loop is CASSLAVEPQYF. The CDR3 nucleotides read TGTGCCAGCAGTCTGGCCGTGGAGCCCCAGTACTTC.

The J gene is TRBJ2-7, the V gene TRBV15; 14 bases align to TRBD2. V was clipped by 6 bases and J by 4 bases; unmatched bases: 5. Germline V gene lookup returns CDR1 LNHNV and CDR2 YYDKDF (reference sequence). The CDR3 totals 15 residues. The CDR3, as DNA: TGTGCCACCAGTCCGGGACTAGCGGGAGAGTACGAGCAGTACTTC. Translation gives CATSPGLAGEYEQYF.

The chain couples TRBV6-1 to TRBJ1-2, with no clear D. V was shortened by 2 bases and J by 4 bases, with 14 bases between the two germline ends. Germline loops: CDR1 MNHNS, CDR2 SASEGT. The length of the CDR3 is 15 residues. The CDR3 DNA reads TGTGCCAGCAGTGAACCGGGGTTCTTAGCCTATGGCTACACCTTC. Amino acids: CASSEPGFLAYGYTF.

The chain combines TRBV20-1 with TRBJ2-5; D is undetermined. The DNA end is a closer match to TRBJ2-7, so the J assignment may be wrong. The CDR3 is made up of 12 amino acids. The V gene's germline CDR1 is DFQATT and CDR2 SNEGSKA (reference sequence). Written as DNA, the CDR3 is TGCAGTGCTAGTCCCCGGTTGGACGAGCAGTACTTC. This translates into CSASPRLDEQYF.

This clonotype showed up just a few times. The gene calls are TRBV7-9 and TRBJ2-7; D unclear. Trimming removed 5 bases from V and 3 bases from J, with 11 bases in between. Germline-derived CDR1 and CDR2 are SEHNR and FQNEAQ (reference sequence). The CDR3 spans 13 residues. CDR3: CASSRTDHYEQYF. Written as DNA, the CDR3 is TGTGCCAGCAGCCGGACGGACCACTACGAGCAGTACTTC.

The chain has TRBV9 and TRBJ2-1, with D maybe TRBD2 (6 bases). Germline V CDR1 and CDR2: SGDLS, YYNGEE. V was shortened by 0 bases and J by 4 bases, with 14 bases between the two germline ends. This CDR3 region has 16 residues. The CDR3 here is CASSVGEVLLYNEQFF. CDR3 DNA sequence: TGTGCCAGCAGCGTAGGGGAGGTCCTTTTATACAATGAGCAGTTCTTC. The variable domain in full, with the rest retrieved from reference TRBV9 and TRBJ2-1, is DSGVTQTPKHLITATGQRVTLRCSPRSGDLSVYWYQQSLDQGLQFLIQYYNGEERAKGNILERFSAQQFPDLHSELNLSSLELGDSALYFCASSVGEVLLYNEQFFGPGTRLTVL.